Below are 15 T cell receptor beta chains sequenced from a single sample in a study of CD8+ T cells in alopecia areata. The treatment here: oral pan-JAK inhibitor, 5-10 mg twice daily. Extracted RNA was reverse transcribed, and the resulting cDNA served as sequencing template. TCRdb's table, derived via immunoSEQ multiplex PCR, lists solely in-frame clones and lacks some. The sample lists about 200,000 clones; approximately 56% were seen once. The specimen was CD4+ T cells sorted from blood, collected at week 4, from a patient treated with tofacitinib. These receptors originate from a human donor with alopecia areata.

V and J are TRBV5-6 and TRBJ1-6; D gene uncertain. V lost 5 bases and J 9 bases, leaving 15 bases between the germline ends. The CDR3 is 14 residues long. Germline V gene sequence: CDR1 SGHDT, CDR2 YYEEEE. Here the CDR3 reads CASSRPGVPSPLHF. The CDR3 region has the DNA TGTGCCAGCAGTAGGCCAGGTGTTCCTTCACCCCTCCACTTT.

This clone showed up just a few times. The rearrangement joins TRBV29-1 to TRBJ2-1, with TRBD1 as a possible D gene (6 bases). Trimming stripped 4 bases from V and 6 bases from J, with 16 bases between. CDR3 length equals 14 residues. CDR1 and CDR2 from the germline V gene are SQVTM and ANQGSEA. The CDR3 bases are TGCAGCGTTGGACAGGTTCTTGTGTCCAATGAGCAGTTCTTC. It specifies CSVGQVLVSNEQFF.

The chain joins TRBV30 to TRBJ2-5; D is possibly TRBD1 (6 bases). CDR3 length: 12 amino acids. Trimming cost V 2 bases and J 3 bases, with 7 bases left between them. Germline V gene lookup returns CDR1 GTSNPN and CDR2 SVGIG (reference sequence). For the CDR3, the DNA is TGTGCCTGGAGTAACAGGGAAGAGACCCAGTACTTC. Translated: CAWSNREETQYF.

The chain is built from TRBV29-1 and TRBJ2-5; TRBD2 aligns across 11 bases. CDR3 length: 15 amino acids. The ends lost 6 bases at V and 1 base at J; junction bases unmatched: 7. Looked up from germline, CDR1 is SQVTM and CDR2 is ANQGSEA. This CDR3 reads CSVGTSGGTQETQYF. The CDR3 DNA reads as TGCAGCGTGGGCACTAGCGGGGGAACCCAAGAGACCCAGTACTTC.

The chain is built from TRBV4-1 and TRBJ2-2; D is uncertain. Germline-derived CDR1 and CDR2 are MGHRA and YSYEKL. Between the trimmed V and J ends, which lost 4 bases and 6 bases, there was a span of 9 bases. There are 13 residues in the CDR3. In nucleotides, the CDR3 is TGCGCCAGCAGCCTCCAGATTTCCGGGGAGCTGTTTTTT. Translating gives CASSLQISGELFF.

The CDR3 region has the DNA TGCAGCGTTGAAGGGTCCTATGGCTACACCTTC. It specifies CSVEGSYGYTF. The rearrangement uses TRBV29-1 and TRBJ1-2; no clear D. CDR1 is SQVTM and CDR2 is ANQGSEA in the germline V gene. Trimming took off 1 base at V and 4 bases at J, with 4 bases between the two ends. The CDR3 runs 11 residues.

The gene calls are TRBV5-1 and TRBJ2-7; D remains unclear. This CDR3 contains 12 residues. Germline V gene sequence: CDR1 SGHRS, CDR2 YFSETQ. Trimming removed 4 bases at V and 6 bases at J, with 11 bases between. The CDR3 DNA reads as TGCGCCAGCAGCCCGCAGGTTGGCGAGCAGTACTTC. It specifies CASSPQVGEQYF.

This chain connects TRBV5-1 to TRBJ1-5; possibly TRBD1 for D (6 bases). Germline values: CDR1 SGHRS, CDR2 YFSETQ. The CDR3 has 16 amino acids. Trimming removed 0 bases at V and 5 bases at J, with 15 bases between. The CDR3 region has the DNA TGCGCCAGCAGCTTGGTACCGGGGGCGCAGCATCAGCCCCAGCATTTT. Its protein is CASSLVPGAQHQPQHF.

The V and J genes are TRBV29-1 and TRBJ2-5; D is ambiguous. There are 12 residues in the CDR3. CDR1 SQVTM and CDR2 ANQGSEA come from the germline V gene. V was cut by 7 bases and J by 1 base, with 10 bases left in between. This chain's CDR3 is CSAYRSQETQYF. The CDR3 nucleotides are TGCAGCGCTTATCGGAGCCAAGAGACCCAGTACTTC.

V usage is TRBV9 and J usage is TRBJ1-2; 8 bases agree with TRBD1. Germline V lookup: CDR1 SGDLS, CDR2 YYNGEE. J lost 5 bases, V lost 3 bases, and 6 bases had no gene match. The CDR3 totals 14 residues. The CDR3: CASSAATGGYGYTF. The CDR3 region has the DNA TGTGCCAGCAGCGCTGCAACAGGGGGATATGGCTACACCTTC.

This chain joins TRBV19 and TRBJ1-2; no clear D gene. Germline values: CDR1 LNHDA, CDR2 SQIVND (reference sequence). The CDR3 sequence is 13 residues long. The V end was cut by 5 bases, the J end by 8 bases, with 15 bases between. CDR3 sequence: CASSSTAMEGYTF. CDR3 nucleotide sequence: TGTGCCAGTAGTTCTACAGCGATGGAAGGCTACACCTTC.

The rearrangement links TRBV11-2 to TRBJ2-7, with TRBD1 matching 7 bases. The CDR3 has 15 amino acids. Germline V CDR1 and CDR2: SGHAT, FQNNGV. After removal of 5 bases from V and 2 bases from J, the junction contained 9 bases not matched to a gene. CDR3 sequence reads: CASSPDRNPAYEQYF. The CDR3 DNA is TGTGCCAGCAGCCCGGACAGGAACCCCGCCTACGAGCAGTACTTC.

This clone has just one count. This sequence joins TRBV29-1 and TRBJ1-4, with D maybe TRBD1 (6 bases). The CDR3 spans 14 residues. The ends were cut back, 1 base at V and 10 bases at J, with 16 bases in the middle. In germline, CDR1 is SQVTM, CDR2 ANQGSEA. CDR3 DNA sequence: TGCAGCGTTGAAGCGTTGTCACAGGGCCGAAAACTGTTTTTT. Its protein product is CSVEALSQGRKLFF.

The V and J genes are TRBV7-6 and TRBJ1-2, with D perhaps matching TRBD1 (6 bases). The germline CDR1 and CDR2 sequences are SGHVS and FNYEAQ. Trimming cost V 4 bases and J 7 bases, with 16 bases left between them. The CDR3 length is 14 residues. This chain's CDR3 is CASSSLDSYGGYTF. The CDR3, as DNA: TGTGCCAGCAGCTCCTTGGACAGTTATGGTGGCTACACCTTC. The full variable domain, its missing parts supplied by reference TRBV7-6 and TRBJ1-2, is GAGVSQSPRYKVTKRGQDVALRCDPISGHVSLYWYRQALGQGPEFLTYFNYEAQQDKSGLPNDRFSAERPEGSISTLTIQRTEQRDSAMYRCASSSLDSYGGYTFGSGTRLTVV.

The V gene is TRBV10-3, the J gene TRBJ2-5; D not resolved. This CDR3 region has 15 residues. CDR1 is ENHRY and CDR2 is SYGVKD in the germline V gene. The germline V and J ends were trimmed by 0 bases and 2 bases, with 10 bases remaining between them. CDR3 nucleotide sequence: TGTGCCATCAGTGAGTCCGGCACACAGCAAGAGACCCAGTACTTC. Protein sequence: CAISESGTQQETQYF.